This T cell receptor (beta chain) originates from a study of blood T cells in healthy people across ages (dated by TCRdb to about 2015). Concerning the study at large: In model experiments, roughly one uniquely barcoded TCR beta cDNA molecule per two T cells was captured by template switching. To track age-related changes in TCR beta repertoire diversity, the study relied on deep sequencing normalized with unique cDNA molecular identifiers. The donors were divided into four age groups: young (average approximately 16 years), middle-aged (roughly 42), aged (approximately 62) and long-lived (around 87). Two additional independent replicas of 1 million unique cDNA reads from the same blood draw were analyzed for two donors (one aged 18 to 30 and one aged 80 or older).

The donors were some 39 Caucasian individuals from Russia, aged 6 to 90 years, who were systemically healthy. Each donor gave 8 to 10 milliliters of peripheral blood, drawn into EDTA-treated Vacutainer tubes. PBMCs were isolated by Ficoll-Paque density-gradient centrifugation, with at least 7 million obtained per sample. Total RNA, at least 6 micrograms per sample, was extracted from PBMCs with Trizol reagent. For every donor, an aliquot of PBMCs went through flow cytometry to measure the percentages of naive CD45RAhigh/CD27high T cells. This clonotype was recorded many times. There is no known antigen for this receptor. Base-call qualities are not available, and no considerably larger clone is one nucleotide away. The method was 5' RACE. Sequencing was performed on an Illumina HiSeq 2500. A second 7 to 11 cycle PCR used a sample-barcoded 5' primer and a J-beta primer mix. A template-switch 5' adaptor carrying 12 random nucleotides introduced a unique molecular identifier onto each TCR beta cDNA molecule. Each sample yielded at least 2.5 million CDR3-containing paired-end reads. First-strand cDNA was synthesized from all RNA with the Mint cDNA synthesis kit, primed by a TRBC-specific oligonucleotide. Following uracil-DNA glycosylase treatment, a first 18-cycle PCR with universal primers M1SS and BC2_uni_R was performed on all cDNA. On the study's bioinformatics: Normalization of each sample was performed by random selection of 1 million high-quality reads, each carrying a distinct molecular identifier. Instead of being binned into consensus sequences, reads that shared molecular identifiers were thrown out. MiTCR, with a Q25 quality threshold and the strictest error-elimination algorithm, was used for CDR3 identification, clonotype clustering and error correction. A nonparametric unseen species model with Euler transformation was used to estimate a lower bound on total TCR beta diversity. The public reads were run again by TCRdb, first through fastp at Q25 and then through MiXCR, and only productive beta chains were kept. Rows matching on CDR3 protein sequence are summarized as one entry with the most common DNA and genes. Clone size and V and J calls follow TCRdb, not the original study. In all, the sample holds about 930,000 distinct CDR3 sequences, and about 29% of those were seen once. The biggest ten clones account for roughly 10% of the sample.

Beyond this particular receptor, the publication reports: Estimates of total diversity based on one million sequenced T cells were considered lower bounds and underestimates. The CMV infection status of donors was not known, potentially confounding age-related changes in expanded clonotypes. Compared with the aged group, the long-lived group had more naive CD4+ T cells, fewer expanded clones and increased TCR diversity, a pattern suggesting age selection. There was a strong correlation between observed TCR beta diversity and the percentage of naive T cells measured by flow cytometry. Observed TCR beta diversity per million T cells fell roughly linearly with age, and a significant reduction was already apparent by age about 36. Conclusive comparison of naive and antigen-experienced compartments was prevented by the profiling of bulk unsorted PBMCs.

From the cysteine up to the phenylalanine, the CDR3 has a length of 14 residues. The CDR3 DNA has 42 bases and is translated from base 1. The germline V gene (reference sequence) yields MNHEY for CDR1 and SMNVEV for CDR2. The trim is 5 bases for V and 0 bases for J, with a gap of 11 bases between the germline ends. A further study also used this sample, focusing on T cells of mothers and their children. In that second paper, the authors write: The donors were nine systemically healthy Caucasian individuals, made up of three mothers and their six children. cDNA synthesis consumed the entire amount of extracted RNA, loaded at about 1.5 ug RNA in each 15 ul reaction. In the second PCR, the M1S primer added sample barcodes and 2-4 random nucleotides. Over 8 million TCR beta CDR3 reads came from each mother, compared with roughly 2.8 million reads from each child. Thymic selection shapes the output of TCR recombination in a similar way in related and unrelated pairs, and inherited differences have a minor effect. Normalized repertoire overlap in related mother-child pairs was always slightly higher than in unrelated mother-child pairs, but the difference was never significant. With a sensitivity of about 100 clones per million clonotypes, no persistent microchimeric T cell clones were detected. In the study, deep NGS was used to compare the TCR beta repertoires of mothers and children, and features distinguishing related mother-child pairs from unrelated individuals were sought. Mothers averaged approximately 41 +/- 4 years of age and children averaged roughly 10 +/- 4 years. After adapter ligation was performed with NEBNext reagents, the libraries were sequenced on an Illumina HiSeq 2000 with 100+100 nt paired-end reads. To avoid cross-contamination, the mother libraries and the child libraries were prepared a month apart and sequenced in separate runs. For each donor, between roughly 500,000 and 2,200,000 distinct TCR beta clonotypes were identified. Naive TCR beta clonotypes were estimated from low-frequency clonotypes matched to each donor's FACS-determined naive share, without sorting.

The clonotype was recovered from a woman in her 40s in good health. The chain uses TRBV27 and TRBJ2-7; perhaps TRBD2 is the D gene, with 7 bases matching. The sequenced material came from blood. At the DNA level, the sequence is TGTGCCAGCAGTGAGGGGGGGGGCTCCTACGAGCAGTACTTC. This sequence encodes CASSEGGGSYEQYF.